The T cell receptor (beta chain) under discussion was sequenced for a study of cytomegalovirus exposure and HLA in healthy donors. Germline V gene data show CDR1 as SGHAT and CDR2 as FQNNGV. The CDR3 is made up of 14 amino acids. The V gene lost 2 bases and the J gene lost 5 bases, with 9 bases spanning the gap. A remark on this clone: What it recognizes is unknown.

Primers: 60 Vbeta forward and 13 Jbeta reverse. TCRdb's copy holds only in-frame clones and misses some; the assay was immunoSEQ multiplex PCR. The data contain 200,000 to 250,000 clones, about 83% of them singletons. Findings of the study overall: What TCR beta sequences reportedly achieved was accurate prediction of HLA-A and HLA-B alleles in most subjects. Among donors in an Asian-associated ancestry cluster, a later analysis reportedly found fewer N-insertions than the approximately 670-donor mean. About 90% or about 30% of the time was how often most TCR beta V segments were productive, according to an earlier analysis.

The sequence derives from a human donor in good health. The chain couples TRBV11-2 to TRBJ2-2, with D tentatively TRBD2 (5 bases). Sequencing was performed on PBMCs. The CDR3 spells CASSLSGGTGELFF. The CDR3 DNA sequence: TGTGCCAGCAGCTTAAGTGGAGGAACCGGGGAGCTGTTTTTT. Filled out from reference TRBV11-2 and TRBJ2-2, the complete variable domain reads EAGVAQSPRYKIIEKRQSVAFWCNPISGHATLYWYQQILGQGPKLLIQFQNNGVVDDSQLPKDRFSAERLKGVDSTLKIQPAKLEDSAVYLCASSLSGGTGELFFGEGSRLTVL.